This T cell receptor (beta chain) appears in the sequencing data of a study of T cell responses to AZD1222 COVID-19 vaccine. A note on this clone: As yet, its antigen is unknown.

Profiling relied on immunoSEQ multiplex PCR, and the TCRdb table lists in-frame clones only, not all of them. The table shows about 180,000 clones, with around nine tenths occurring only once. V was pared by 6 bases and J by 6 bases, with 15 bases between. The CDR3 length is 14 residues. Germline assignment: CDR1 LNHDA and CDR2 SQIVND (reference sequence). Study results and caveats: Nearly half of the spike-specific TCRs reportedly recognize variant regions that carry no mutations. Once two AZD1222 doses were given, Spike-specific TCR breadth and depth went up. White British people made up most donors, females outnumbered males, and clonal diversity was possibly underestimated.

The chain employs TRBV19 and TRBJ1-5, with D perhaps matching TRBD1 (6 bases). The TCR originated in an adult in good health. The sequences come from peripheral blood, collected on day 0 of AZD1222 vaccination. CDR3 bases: TGTGCCAGTAGGAAGGGGGGCCAGGGTCAGCCCCAGCATTTT. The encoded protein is CASRKGGQGQPQHF.